This is a list of T cell receptor beta chains from one sample in a study of blood T cell repertoires in COVID-19. Here immunoSEQ multiplex PCR was the method, and the copy in TCRdb shows in-frame clones only, minus some. The sample lists roughly 150,000 clones, around 82% seen once, with roughly 2% in the top ten. Sequencing was done on a sample of peripheral blood. The receptor set was obtained from a woman aged 80 or over with acute or convalescent COVID-19. Each CDR3 is given with its conserved first and last residue. D genes are given only for firm matches. Rows give clone size only sometimes, using once, few, many, or a class for an expanded clone.

d_call clone_size j_call v_call cdr3_nt cdr3_aa
NA NA TRBJ1-2 TRBV28 TGTGCCAGCAGTTTAGTAGGACAACTGAAGAACTATGGCTACACCTTC CASSLVGQLKNYGYTF
TRBD2 once TRBJ2-1 TRBV30 TGTGCCTGGAGTGGTCGGCTAGCGGGGAACAATGAGCAGTTCTTC CAWSGRLAGNNEQFF
NA NA TRBJ1-5 TRBV7-2 TGTGCCAGCAGCGCGACAGACAATCAGCCCCAGCATTTT CASSATDNQPQHF
NA once TRBJ1-1 TRBV9 TGTGCCAGCAGCGTAGCAGCAGGAAGGGAAGCTTTCTTT CASSVAAGREAFF
TRBD2 few TRBJ2-1 TRBV5-1 TGCGCCAGCAGGAGCGGGAGGTCGGGCAATGAGCAGTTCTTC CASRSGRSGNEQFF
NA once TRBJ2-3 TRBV19 TGTGCCAGTAGTATACCCGGCACAGATACGCAGTATTTT CASSIPGTDTQYF
NA NA TRBJ1-3 TRBV5-5 TGTGCCAGCAGCGCAGGTAAGGCTGGAAACACCATATATTTT CASSAGKAGNTIYF
TRBD1 NA TRBJ1-2 TRBV19 TGTGCCAGTAGTGTGGACAGGGACAACTATGGCTACACCTTC CASSVDRDNYGYTF
TRBD1 NA TRBJ1-5 TRBV6-2/TRBV6-3 TGTGCCAGCAGTTCACTTCACAGGGGAGGAAGCAATCAGCCCCAGCATTTT CASSSLHRGGSNQPQHF
TRBD1 NA TRBJ2-7 TRBV6-5 TGTGCCAGCAGTTATGACCCACAGGGGGCCTACGAGCAGTACTTC CASSYDPQGAYEQYF
NA NA TRBJ1-2 TRBV2 TGTGCCAGCAGTGATCCGTCAGGGCCTGGCTACACCTTC CASSDPSGPGYTF
NA once TRBJ2-7 TRBV12-3/TRBV12-4 TGTGCCAGCAGTTGGGCGATTTACGAGCAGTACTTC CASSWAIYEQYF
NA NA TRBJ2-1 TRBV30 TGTGCCTGGAGTGCCGGGATCGCCGGTGAGCAGTTCTTC CAWSAGIAGEQFF
TRBD2 NA TRBJ2-5 TRBV3-1/TRBV3-2 TGTGCCAGCAGCTCGCGAGGGAGGGGAGAGACCCAGTACTTC CASSSRGRGETQYF
NA NA TRBJ1-6 TRBV30 TGTGCCTGGAGTGAAGATCTAGGTTCTAATTCACCCCTCCACTTT CAWSEDLGSNSPLHF
NA NA TRBJ1-2 TRBV6-5 TGTGCCAGCAGTTCCCCGGGGGGGTCGGACTATGGCTACACCTTC CASSSPGGSDYGYTF
TRBD1 few TRBJ2-7 TRBV7-9 TGTGCCAGCAGCTCCGAGGACAGGCTTGAACAGCAGTACTTC CASSSEDRLEQQYF
NA NA TRBJ2-7 TRBV30 TGTGCCTGGAGAAATGTAGGGGACTACGAGCAGTACTTC CAWRNVGDYEQYF
TRBD1 NA TRBJ2-7 TRBV30 TGTGCCTGGAGTCCTCTACGATTAACAGGGGGCTACGAGCAGTACTTC CAWSPLRLTGGYEQYF
NA once TRBJ2-5 TRBV19 TGTGCCAGTAGTATAGAAACTGCGGGGATCTGGGAGACCCAGTACTTC CASSIETAGIWETQYF
NA NA TRBJ1-1 TRBV6-2/TRBV6-3 TGTGCCAGCAGTGGCTGGGAGACGAACACTGAAGCTTTCTTT CASSGWETNTEAFF
NA NA TRBJ1-1 TRBV30 TGTGCCTGGAGTTTAGCATGGGTCGCTGAAGCTTTCTTT CAWSLAWVAEAFF
TRBD2 NA TRBJ2-3 TRBV11-2 TGTGCCAGCAGCAAACGGACTAGCGGGGGCACAGATACGCAGTATTTT CASSKRTSGGTDTQYF